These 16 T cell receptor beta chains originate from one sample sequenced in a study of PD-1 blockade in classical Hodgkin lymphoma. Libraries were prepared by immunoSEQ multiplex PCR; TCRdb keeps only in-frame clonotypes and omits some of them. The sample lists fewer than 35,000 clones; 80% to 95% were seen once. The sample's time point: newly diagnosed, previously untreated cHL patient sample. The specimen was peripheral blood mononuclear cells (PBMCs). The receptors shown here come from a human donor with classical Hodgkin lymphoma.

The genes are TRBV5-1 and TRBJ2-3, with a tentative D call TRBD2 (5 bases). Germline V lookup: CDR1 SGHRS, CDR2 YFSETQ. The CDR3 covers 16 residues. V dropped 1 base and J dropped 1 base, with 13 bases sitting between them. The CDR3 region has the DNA TGCGCCAGCAGCTTGAGCGGCAGAAGAGGCACAGATACGCAGTATTTT. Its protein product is CASSLSGRRGTDTQYF. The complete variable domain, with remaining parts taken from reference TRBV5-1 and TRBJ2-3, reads KAGVTQTPRYLIKTRGQQVTLSCSPISGHRSVSWYQQTPGQGLQFLFEYFSETQRNKGNFPGRFSGRQFSNSRSEMNVSTLELGDSALYLCASSLSGRRGTDTQYFGPGTRLTVL.

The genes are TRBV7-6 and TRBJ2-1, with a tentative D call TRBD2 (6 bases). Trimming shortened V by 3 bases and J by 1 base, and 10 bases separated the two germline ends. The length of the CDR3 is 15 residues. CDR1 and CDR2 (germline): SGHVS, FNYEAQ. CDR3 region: CASSFGGSSYNEQFF. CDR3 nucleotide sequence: TGTGCCAGCAGCTTTGGGGGGTCGTCCTACAATGAGCAGTTCTTC. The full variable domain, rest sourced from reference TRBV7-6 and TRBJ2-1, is GAGVSQSPRYKVTKRGQDVALRCDPISGHVSLYWYRQALGQGPEFLTYFNYEAQQDKSGLPNDRFSAERPEGSISTLTIQRTEQRDSAMYRCASSFGGSSYNEQFFGPGTRLTVL.

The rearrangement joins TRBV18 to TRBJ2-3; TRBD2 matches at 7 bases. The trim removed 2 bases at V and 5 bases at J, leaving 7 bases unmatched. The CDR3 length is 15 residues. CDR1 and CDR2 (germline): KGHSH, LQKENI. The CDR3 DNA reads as TGTGCCAGCTCACCAGGAACGGGAGGTTTAGATACGCAGTATTTT. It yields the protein CASSPGTGGLDTQYF.

CDR3: CASSQSGTGGYNSPLHF. The CDR3 coding sequence is TGCGCCAGCAGCCAATCCGGGACAGGGGGTTATAATTCACCCCTCCACTTT. The V and J genes are TRBV4-1 and TRBJ1-6; 11 nucleotides match TRBD1. J gave up 4 bases and V 2 bases, and 4 bases lay outside the gene matches. The CDR3 runs 17 residues. Per germline, CDR1 MGHRA and CDR2 YSYEKL.

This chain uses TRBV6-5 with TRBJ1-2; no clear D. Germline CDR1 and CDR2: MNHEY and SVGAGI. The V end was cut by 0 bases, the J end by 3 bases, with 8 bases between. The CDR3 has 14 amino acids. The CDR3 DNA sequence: TGTGCCAGCAGTTACTCTTACAGAGACTATGGCTACACCTTC. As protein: CASSYSYRDYGYTF.

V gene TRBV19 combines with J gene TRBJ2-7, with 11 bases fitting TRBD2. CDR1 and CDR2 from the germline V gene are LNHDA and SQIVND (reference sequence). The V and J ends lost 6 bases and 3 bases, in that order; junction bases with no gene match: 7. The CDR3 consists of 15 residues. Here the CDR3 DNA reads TGTGCCAGTAGCGAATTAGCGGGAGGGTACTACGAGCAGTACTTC. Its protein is CASSELAGGYYEQYF.

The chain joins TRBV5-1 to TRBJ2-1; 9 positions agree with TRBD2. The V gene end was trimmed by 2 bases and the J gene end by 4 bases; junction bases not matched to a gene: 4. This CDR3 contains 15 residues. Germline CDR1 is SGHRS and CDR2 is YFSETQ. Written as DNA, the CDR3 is TGCGCCAGCAGCTTTCGAGCGGGAGGTTACAATGAGCAGTTCTTC. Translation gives CASSFRAGGYNEQFF.

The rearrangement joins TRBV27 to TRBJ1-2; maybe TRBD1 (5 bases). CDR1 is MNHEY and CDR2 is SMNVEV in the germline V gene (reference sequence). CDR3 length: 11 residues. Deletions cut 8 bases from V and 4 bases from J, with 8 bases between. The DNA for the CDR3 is TGTGCCAGCGGGACCTCCTATGGCTACACCTTC. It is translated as CASGTSYGYTF.

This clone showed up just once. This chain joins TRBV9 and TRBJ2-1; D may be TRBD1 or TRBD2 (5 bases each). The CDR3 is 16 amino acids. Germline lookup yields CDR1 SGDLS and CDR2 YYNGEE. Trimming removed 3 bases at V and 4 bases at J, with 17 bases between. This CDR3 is CASSEGPRDEYNEQFF. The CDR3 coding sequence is TGTGCCAGCAGCGAGGGGCCCCGGGACGAATACAATGAGCAGTTCTTC.

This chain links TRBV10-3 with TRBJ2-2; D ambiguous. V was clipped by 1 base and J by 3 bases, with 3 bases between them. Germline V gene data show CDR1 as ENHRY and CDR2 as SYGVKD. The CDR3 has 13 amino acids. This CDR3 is CAISEFDTGELFF. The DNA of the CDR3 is TGTGCCATCAGTGAGTTCGACACCGGGGAGCTGTTTTTT.

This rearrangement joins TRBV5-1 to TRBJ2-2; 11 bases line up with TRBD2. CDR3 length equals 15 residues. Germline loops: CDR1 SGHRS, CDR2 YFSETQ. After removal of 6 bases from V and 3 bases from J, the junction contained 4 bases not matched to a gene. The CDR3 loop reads CASKATSGDTGELFF. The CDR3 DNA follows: TGCGCCAGCAAGGCGACTAGCGGGGACACCGGGGAGCTGTTTTTT.

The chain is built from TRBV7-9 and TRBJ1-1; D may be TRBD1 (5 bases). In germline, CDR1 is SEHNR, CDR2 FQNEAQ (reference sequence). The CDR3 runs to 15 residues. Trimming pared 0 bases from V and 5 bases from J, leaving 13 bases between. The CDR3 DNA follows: TGTGCCAGCAGCTTAGCCCGGGCAGGGACGACTGAAGCTTTCTTT. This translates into CASSLARAGTTEAFF.

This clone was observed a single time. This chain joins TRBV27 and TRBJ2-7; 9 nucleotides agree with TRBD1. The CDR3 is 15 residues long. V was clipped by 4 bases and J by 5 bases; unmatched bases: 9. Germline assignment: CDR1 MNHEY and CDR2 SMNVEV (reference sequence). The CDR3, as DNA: TGTGCCAGCAGTTCCCTGGGACAGGGACTAAACGAGCAGTACTTC. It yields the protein CASSSLGQGLNEQYF.

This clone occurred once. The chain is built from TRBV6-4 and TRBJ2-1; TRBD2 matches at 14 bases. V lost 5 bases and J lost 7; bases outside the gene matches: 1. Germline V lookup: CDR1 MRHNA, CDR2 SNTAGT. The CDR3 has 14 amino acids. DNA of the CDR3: TGTGCCAGCAGTAGACTAGCGGGAGGGAATGAGCAGTTCTTC. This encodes CASSRLAGGNEQFF.

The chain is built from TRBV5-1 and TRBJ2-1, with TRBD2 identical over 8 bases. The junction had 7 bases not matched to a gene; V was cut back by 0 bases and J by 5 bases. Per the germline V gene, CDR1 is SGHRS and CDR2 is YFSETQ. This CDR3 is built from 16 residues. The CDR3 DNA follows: TGCGCCAGCAGCTTGGGTGTTAGCGGGACGGACAATGAGCAGTTCTTC. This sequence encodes CASSLGVSGTDNEQFF.

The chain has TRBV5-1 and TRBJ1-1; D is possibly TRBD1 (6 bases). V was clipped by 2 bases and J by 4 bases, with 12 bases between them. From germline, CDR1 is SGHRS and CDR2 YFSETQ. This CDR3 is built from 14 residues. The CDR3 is CASSFTGAGTEAFF. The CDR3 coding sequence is TGCGCCAGCAGCTTCACGGGGGCGGGCACTGAAGCTTTCTTT.